Listed here are 13 T cell receptor beta chains from one sample, sequenced in a study of blood T cell repertoires in COVID-19. Produced via immunoSEQ multiplex PCR; TCRdb's table is partial and in-frame only. The sample yields tens of thousands of clones, roughly 88% seen once. The source material was peripheral blood. The source is a woman aged 65 to 85 with acute or convalescent COVID-19.

This chain joins TRBV27 and TRBJ2-3; 14 bases line up with TRBD2. With 5 bases clipped from V and 0 bases from J, the junction kept 19 bases outside the gene matches. The CDR3 runs 22 residues. CDR1 and CDR2 from the germline V gene are MNHEY and SMNVEV (reference sequence). DNA for the CDR3: TGTGCCAGCAGTAGCAAGATCCCTGGACTAGCGGGAGGCCCACGTAGCACAGATACGCAGTATTTT. The encoded protein is CASSSKIPGLAGGPRSTDTQYF.

The gene calls are TRBV7-9 and TRBJ1-4; unclear D gene. The V end was cut by 4 bases, the J end by 8 bases, with 5 bases between. The CDR3 spans 11 residues. The germline CDR1 and CDR2 sequences are SEHNR and FQNEAQ (reference sequence). The CDR3 nucleotides are TGTGCCAGCAGCTCACAGGAAAAACTGTTTTTT. Protein product: CASSSQEKLFF.

This sequence joins TRBV6-5 and TRBJ1-1; D is unresolved. Trimming left V 0 bases short and J 0 bases short, with 5 bases between. This CDR3 has 14 amino acids. Germline V lookup: CDR1 MNHEY, CDR2 SVGAGI. The CDR3 coding sequence is TGTGCCAGCAGTTACTCAGACTTGAACACTGAAGCTTTCTTT. Protein product: CASSYSDLNTEAFF.

This chain connects TRBV24-1 to TRBJ2-5; D is perhaps TRBD1 (5 bases). This CDR3 is 14 amino acids long. The V gene's germline CDR1 is KGHDR and CDR2 SFDVKD. Between the trimmed V and J ends, which lost 4 bases and 5 bases, there was a span of 13 bases. CDR3 region: CATSEHRLRETQYF. CDR3 DNA sequence: TGTGCCACCAGTGAGCACAGGCTCCGGGAGACCCAGTACTTC.

The V gene is TRBV7-2, the J gene TRBJ2-3; D is uncertain. The ends were cut back, 5 bases at V and 2 bases at J, with 14 bases in the middle. The CDR3 spans 15 residues. The V gene's germline CDR1 is SGHTA and CDR2 FQGNSA. CDR3 sequence reads: CASSDGLILTDTQYF. The CDR3 DNA reads TGTGCCAGCAGCGATGGGCTTATACTCACAGATACGCAGTATTTT.

The chain is built from TRBV14 and TRBJ2-1, with TRBD2 matching 11 bases. The CDR3 has 15 residues. Germline CDR1 reads SGHDN; CDR2 reads FVKESK. The V and J ends lost 2 bases and 6 bases, in that order; junction bases with no gene match: 3. The CDR3 DNA reads as TGTGCCAGCAGCCAACTAGCGGGGGGATTCAATGAGCAGTTCTTC. Protein: CASSQLAGGFNEQFF.

The J gene is TRBJ2-2, the V gene TRBV3-1 (or the pseudogene TRBV3-2), with unresolved D. CDR3 size: 14 residues. Germline V gives CDR1 LGHDT, CDR2 YNNKEL (reference sequence). V was shortened by 1 base and J by 4 bases, with 7 bases between the two germline ends. The DNA of the CDR3 is TGTGCCAGCAGCCAAGTAGGCGGCACCGGGGAGCTGTTTTTT. This encodes CASSQVGGTGELFF.

J is TRBJ1-2 and V is TRBV6-2 or TRBV6-3, with D unresolved. CDR3 length: 13 amino acids. CDR1 MNHEY and CDR2 SVGEGT come from the germline V gene. V was clipped by 2 bases and J by 6 bases, with 10 bases between them. The CDR3 nucleotides are TGTGCCAGCAGTTACCTGGGAGGCAATGGCTACACCTTC. It specifies CASSYLGGNGYTF.

The chain links TRBV6-1 to TRBJ1-2; no clear D. In germline, CDR1 is MNHNS, CDR2 SASEGT. V shed 0 bases and J shed 12 bases, with 5 bases lying between them. The CDR3 runs 10 residues. The chain's CDR3 is CASSEASNTF. CDR3 nucleotides: TGTGCCAGCAGTGAAGCGAGTAACACCTTC.

This clone is medium-sized (0.01 to 0.1%) in the sample. The rearrangement joins TRBV7-3 to TRBJ2-5, with 8 bases lining up with TRBD2. Trimming at V came to 1 base and at J to 2 bases, leaving 3 bases not matched to a gene. The CDR3 loop spans 15 amino acids. Germline values: CDR1 SGHTA, CDR2 FQGTGA. CDR3 loop: CASSLMGLEQETQYF. CDR3 nucleotides: TGTGCCAGCAGCTTAATGGGACTAGAACAAGAGACCCAGTACTTC.

This clone turned up a few times. V is TRBV6-5 and J is TRBJ1-3, with 7 positions matching TRBD1. Trimming at V came to 0 bases and at J to 3 bases, leaving 5 bases not matched to a gene. The CDR3 is 16 amino acids. Per the germline V gene, CDR1 is MNHEY and CDR2 is SVGAGI. CDR3 region: CASSYSSGGSGNTIYF. CDR3 bases: TGTGCCAGCAGTTACTCCTCAGGGGGGAGTGGAAACACCATATATTTT.

The chain combines TRBV7-2 with TRBJ1-1; D might be TRBD1 (5 bases). Germline lookup yields CDR1 SGHTA and CDR2 FQGNSA. The CDR3 length is 15 residues. V was clipped by 1 base and J by 6 bases, with 15 bases between them. CDR3 loop: CASSLVPGQGAEAFF. The CDR3, as DNA: TGTGCCAGCAGCTTAGTACCCGGTCAGGGCGCTGAAGCTTTCTTT.

V is TRBV11-3 and J is TRBJ1-1, with D perhaps matching TRBD1 (6 bases). The CDR3 consists of 14 residues. Germline V gives CDR1 SGHNT, CDR2 YENEEA. Trimming took off 5 bases at V and 0 bases at J, with 10 bases between the two ends. CDR3 sequence reads: CASSGGHLNTEAFF. For the CDR3, the DNA is TGTGCCAGCAGCGGGGGACATTTGAACACTGAAGCTTTCTTT.